One sample yielded the 10 T cell receptor beta chains listed below, sequenced in a study of T cells in Graves' hyperthyroidism and ophthalmopathy (dated by TCRdb to the late 2010s). Libraries came from multiplex PCR. For sequencing, an Illumina HiSeq 2000 was employed. The TCR beta CDR3 regions were amplified from RNA transcripts. For the first round of RT-PCR on the TCR CDR3, the HTBI primer set was used together with the Qiagen OneStep RT-PCR kit. Using fastp at Q25 and MiXCR, TCRdb reprocessed the public reads and kept productive beta chains. Identical CDR3 protein sequences are pooled into one entry, listed with their most common genes and DNA. Within this sample are a few hundred thousand distinct CDR3 sequences, with around 15% of them counted one time only. The ten most abundant clones make up approximately 19% of the sample. The sequenced sample was blood. The receptors originated from a woman aged 55-75 years with Graves' ophthalmopathy.

This clonotype was observed at least ten times. The chain couples TRBV27 to TRBJ2-5, with TRBD1 matching 7 bases. The CDR3 sequence is 16 residues long. The V gene end was trimmed by 2 bases and the J gene end by 4 bases; junction bases not matched to a gene: 10. Germline V gives CDR1 MNHEY, CDR2 SMNVEV (reference sequence). The CDR3, as DNA: TGTGCCAGCAGTTTAACACGACAGGGTTTGGGAGAGACCCAGTACTTC. Translation: CASSLTRQGLGETQYF.

This clonotype has just a few counts. The V gene is TRBV19, the J gene TRBJ1-5; D uncertain. Germline V gene lookup returns CDR1 LNHDA and CDR2 SQIVND (reference sequence). The CDR3 length is 16 residues. Trimming pared 5 bases from V and 5 bases from J, leaving 19 bases between. CDR3 sequence: CASSLTGPTRDQPQHF. The CDR3 DNA reads TGTGCCAGTAGTCTGACCGGGCCTACCCGAGATCAGCCCCAGCATTTT.

This sequence joins TRBV24-1 and TRBJ2-7; 9 bases are shared with TRBD2. The ends lost 4 bases at V and 5 bases at J; junction bases unmatched: 11. There are 16 residues in the CDR3. CDR1 is KGHDR, CDR2 SFDVKD, per germline. The CDR3 bases are TGTGCCACCAGTGAAACGGGATTAGCGGGAGTTCACGAGCAGTACTTC. Residues: CATSETGLAGVHEQYF.

There are a few counts of this clonotype. V and J are TRBV5-4 and TRBJ2-1; D call uncertain. CDR1 SGHNT and CDR2 YYREEE come from the germline V gene (reference sequence). V shed 2 bases and J shed 7 bases, with 13 bases lying between them. This CDR3 is 14 amino acids long. This CDR3 is CASSFPQRANEQFF. The CDR3 region has the DNA TGTGCCAGCAGCTTTCCACAAAGAGCGAATGAGCAGTTCTTC.

This clonotype was observed many times. This chain uses TRBV6-1 with TRBJ2-7; the D is unclear. Trimming removed 1 base at V and 0 bases at J, with 10 bases between. The CDR3 sequence is 15 residues long. Germline V CDR1 and CDR2: MNHNS, SASEGT. The CDR3 loop reads CASSEVLTGSYEQYF. CDR3 bases: TGTGCCAGCAGTGAAGTCCTGACTGGCTCCTACGAGCAGTACTTC.

The V gene is TRBV19, the J gene TRBJ1-5, with 7 bases lining up with TRBD1. V lost 7 bases to trimming and J lost 7 bases; unmatched junction nucleotides: 16. The CDR3 is 16 amino acids. Germline V gene lookup returns CDR1 LNHDA and CDR2 SQIVND (reference sequence). CDR3 loop: CASTIRQGGLGQPQHF. Written as DNA, the CDR3 is TGTGCCAGTACCATAAGACAGGGTGGTTTGGGACAGCCCCAGCATTTT.

Comment on this clonotype: A read error is possible here, since a much larger clone lies one base away. This rearrangement joins TRBV20-1 to TRBJ2-5; 14 bases fit TRBD2. The CDR3 is 14 residues long. The V segment lost 3 bases and the J segment 5 bases; nucleotides outside the gene matches: 2. Germline V gene lookup returns CDR1 DFQATT and CDR2 SNEGSKA (reference sequence). CDR3 sequence (DNA): TGCAGTGCTAGGGGGACTAGCGGGAGTGAGACCCAGTACTTC. It yields the protein CSARGTSGSETQYF.

This clonotype was recorded at least ten times. The CDR3 is CSARDQSYNEQFF. The CDR3 region has the DNA TGCAGTGCTAGGGACCAATCCTACAATGAGCAGTTCTTC. V gene TRBV20-1 combines with J gene TRBJ2-1, with D unclear. Germline assignment: CDR1 DFQATT and CDR2 SNEGSKA (reference sequence). The CDR3 totals 13 residues. Trimming left V 3 bases short and J 1 base short, with 7 bases between.

This clonotype has a handful of counts. The CDR3 protein is CSVAHDEQFF. DNA for the CDR3: TGCAGCGTCGCTCACGATGAGCAGTTCTTC. The gene calls are TRBV29-1 and TRBJ2-1; no clear D gene. The CDR3 totals 10 residues. Germline CDR1 SQVTM, CDR2 ANQGSEA. Between the trimmed V and J ends, which lost 6 bases and 8 bases, there was a span of 8 bases.

This clonotype appeared a few times. The rearrangement links TRBV18 to TRBJ1-5; perhaps TRBD1 as D (5 bases). The length of the CDR3 is 14 residues. Germline CDR1 and CDR2: KGHSH and LQKENI. V lost 3 bases to trimming and J lost 4 bases, with 10 bases between them. CDR3 residues: CASSPVGENQPQHF. The CDR3, as DNA: TGTGCCAGCTCACCGGTGGGGGAGAATCAGCCCCAGCATTTT. Variable domain in full (rest from reference TRBV18 and TRBJ1-5): NAGVMQNPRHLVRRRGQEARLRCSPMKGHSHVYWYRQLPEEGLKFMVYLQKENIIDESGMPKERFSAEFPKEGPSILRIQQVVRGDSAAYFCASSPVGENQPQHFGDGTRLSIL.